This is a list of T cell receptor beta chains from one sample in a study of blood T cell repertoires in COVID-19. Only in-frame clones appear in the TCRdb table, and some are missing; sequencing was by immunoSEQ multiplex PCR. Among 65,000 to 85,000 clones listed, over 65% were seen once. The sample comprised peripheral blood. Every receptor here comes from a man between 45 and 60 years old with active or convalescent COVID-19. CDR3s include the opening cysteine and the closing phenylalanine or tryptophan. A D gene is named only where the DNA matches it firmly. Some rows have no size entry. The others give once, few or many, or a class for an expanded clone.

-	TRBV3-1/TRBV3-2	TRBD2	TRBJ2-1	TGTGCCAGCAGCCAAGGGGGGACTAGCGGGGGTGCCTACAATGAGCAGTTCTTC	CASSQGGTSGGAYNEQFF
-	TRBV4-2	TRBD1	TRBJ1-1	TGTGCCAGCAGCCTACAGACAGGGGTGAACACTGAAGCTTTCTTT	CASSLQTGVNTEAFF
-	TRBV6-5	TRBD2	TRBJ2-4	TGTGCCAGCAGTTACCAGCGGGGGGCCAGGAACATTCAGTACTTC	CASSYQRGARNIQYF
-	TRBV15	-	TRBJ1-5	TGTGCCACCAGCAGAGATCTGGGGGGGAACAATCAGCCCCAGCATTTT	CATSRDLGGNNQPQHF
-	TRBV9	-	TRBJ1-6	TGTGCCAGCAGCGCGGCACAGGGCGGTAATTCACCCCTCCACTTT	CASSAAQGGNSPLHF
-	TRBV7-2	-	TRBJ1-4	TGTGCCAGCAGCTTACCGGGAGGAGGTGAAAAACTGTTTTTT	CASSLPGGGEKLFF
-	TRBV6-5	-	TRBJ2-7	TGTGCCAGCACCCCGCCAGGGCCTCTGGGGGAGCAGTACTTC	CASTPPGPLGEQYF
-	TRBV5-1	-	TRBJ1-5	TGCGCCAGCAGCTTGGCTGGCAATCAGCCCCAGCATTTT	CASSLAGNQPQHF
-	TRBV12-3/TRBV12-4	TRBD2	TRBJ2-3	TGTGCCAGCAGTCCCAACGGGGGGGAAAAGTATTTT	CASSPNGGEKYF
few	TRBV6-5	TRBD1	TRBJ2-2	TGTGCCAGCAGCCCCGGGACAGGGCACACCGGGGAGCTGTTTTTT	CASSPGTGHTGELFF
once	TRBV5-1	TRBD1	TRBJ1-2	TGCGCCAGCAGCTTGGGACAGGGGGACTATGGCTACACCTTC	CASSLGQGDYGYTF
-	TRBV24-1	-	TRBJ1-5	TGTGCCACCAGTGATTCCGCAGGGAAGAGTAATCAGCCCCAGCATTTT	CATSDSAGKSNQPQHF
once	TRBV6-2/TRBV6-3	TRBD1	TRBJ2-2	TGTGCCAGCAGTTACTCTCTCGGGACAGGGAACACCGGGGAGCTGTTTTTT	CASSYSLGTGNTGELFF
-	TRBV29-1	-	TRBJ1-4	TGCAGCGGCGGGGGGGCAGGGATTAATGAAAAACTGTTTTTT	CSGGGAGINEKLFF
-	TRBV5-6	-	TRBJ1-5	TGTGCCAGCAGCCGGGAACGGTCCAATCAGCCCCAGCATTTT	CASSRERSNQPQHF
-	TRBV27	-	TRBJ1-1	TGTGCCAGCAGTTCTGCGCCGAACACTGAAGCTTTCTTT	CASSSAPNTEAFF
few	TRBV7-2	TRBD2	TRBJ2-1	TGTGCCAGCAGCCTTACTAGCGGGGCGTACAATGAGCAGTTCTTC	CASSLTSGAYNEQFF
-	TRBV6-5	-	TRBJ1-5	TGTGCCAGCAGTTTACGACTGAGCAATCAGCCCCAGCATTTT	CASSLRLSNQPQHF
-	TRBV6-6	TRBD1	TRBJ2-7	TGTGCCAGCAGTTACCTTGGACAGGGGAGCTACGAGCAGTACTTC	CASSYLGQGSYEQYF
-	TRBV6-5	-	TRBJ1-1	TGTGCCAGCTCTCGGACACCTATGAACACTGAAGCTTTCTTT	CASSRTPMNTEAFF
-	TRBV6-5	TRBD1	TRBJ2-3	TGTGCCAGCTATCCTGGGACAGGGCGGGCAGATACGCAGTATTTT	CASYPGTGRADTQYF
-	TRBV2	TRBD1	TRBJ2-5	TGTGCCAGCGGGGGGACAGGGGACCTTTGGGAGACCCAGTACTTC	CASGGTGDLWETQYF
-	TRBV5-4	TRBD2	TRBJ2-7	TGTGCCAGCAGCCTGAGCGGGGGGCGTTCCTACGAGCAGTACTTC	CASSLSGGRSYEQYF
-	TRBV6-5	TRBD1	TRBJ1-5	TGTGCCAGCAGCCCCGACAGGGATAGTCAGCCCCAGCATTTT	CASSPDRDSQPQHF
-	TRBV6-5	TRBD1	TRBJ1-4	TGTGCCAGCAGTTACTCGATAGGGACAGGTGAAAAACTGTTTTTT	CASSYSIGTGEKLFF
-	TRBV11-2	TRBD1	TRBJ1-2	TGTGCCAGCAGCTTATCAACAAGGCAGGGGGTAGTCACCTTC	CASSLSTRQGVVTF
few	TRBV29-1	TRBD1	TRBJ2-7	TGCAGCGTTGAAACCGGGACAGGGGTGAATGGGCAGTACTTC	CSVETGTGVNGQYF
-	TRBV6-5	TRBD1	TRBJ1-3	TGTGCCAGCAGTTACTCGGGGACAGCTAACCTAAACACCATATATTTT	CASSYSGTANLNTIYF
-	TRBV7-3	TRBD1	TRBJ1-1	TGTGCCAGCAGTCCCGGACAGGGCAGGAACACTGAAGCTTTCTTT	CASSPGQGRNTEAFF
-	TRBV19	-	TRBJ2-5	TGTGCCAGTAGCGGCGGAGCCGCGGGGGAGACCCAGTACTTC	CASSGGAAGETQYF
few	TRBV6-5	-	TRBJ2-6	TGTGCCAGCAGTTACTCCGACTGGACTGGGGCCAACGTCCTGACTTTC	CASSYSDWTGANVLTF
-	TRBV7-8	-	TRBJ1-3	TGTGCCAGCAGCACGAGGAGGTTTAGGGCTGGAAACACCATATATTTT	CASSTRRFRAGNTIYF
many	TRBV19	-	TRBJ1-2	TGTGCCAGTAGTATAGATTACGGGACTGGGTCTTCTGCTGGCTACACCTTC	CASSIDYGTGSSAGYTF
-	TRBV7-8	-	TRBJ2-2	TGTGCCAGCAGCTTCGGAGGTCCGAACACCGGGGAGCTGTTTTTT	CASSFGGPNTGELFF
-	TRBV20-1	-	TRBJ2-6	TGCAGTGCTAGTGATAATTCCAACGTCCTGACTTTC	CSASDNSNVLTF
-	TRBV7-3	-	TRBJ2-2	TGTGCCAGCAGACAAGTGGGTCTCTCACCTTCCGGGGGGGAGCTGTTTTTT	CASRQVGLSPSGGELFF
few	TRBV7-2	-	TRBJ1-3	TGTGCCAGCAGCTTAAGCAGGGTCACTGGAAACACCATATATTTT	CASSLSRVTGNTIYF
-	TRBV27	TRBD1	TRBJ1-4	TGTGCCAGCAGTTCACCCGGCAGGGGGCCTGAAAAACTGTTTTTT	CASSSPGRGPEKLFF
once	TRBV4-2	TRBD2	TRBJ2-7	TGTGCCAGCAGCCAACGGACTAGCACGTGGGGGACCTCCTACGAGCAGTACTTC	CASSQRTSTWGTSYEQYF
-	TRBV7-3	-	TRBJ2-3	TGTGCCAGCAGCCCGGCGGGGTGGGCAGATACGCAGTATTTT	CASSPAGWADTQYF
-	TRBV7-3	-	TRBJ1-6	TGTGCCAGCAGCTTCAGGCCGAGCTCCTATAATTCACCCCTCCACTTT	CASSFRPSSYNSPLHF
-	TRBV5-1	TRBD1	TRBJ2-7	TGCGCCAGCAGCTTCGGGACAGGGGGGCACGAGCAGTACTTC	CASSFGTGGHEQYF
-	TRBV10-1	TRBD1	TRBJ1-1	TGCGCCAGCAGTGACCCGACAGGGGGTGAAGCTTTCTTT	CASSDPTGGEAFF
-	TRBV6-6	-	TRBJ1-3	TGTGCCAGCACCTCTCAGGGACTCTCTGGAAACACCATATATTTT	CASTSQGLSGNTIYF
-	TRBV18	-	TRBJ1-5	TGTGCCAGCTCACCTAGTGGAGGAAATCAGCCCCAGCATTTT	CASSPSGGNQPQHF
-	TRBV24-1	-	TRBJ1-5	TGTGCCACCAGTGAAAAACGGGGGGGAGCCAATCAGCCCCAGCATTTT	CATSEKRGGANQPQHF
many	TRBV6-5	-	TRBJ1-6	TGTGCCAGCAGTTCTAGCCGTCGGGATTCACCCCTCCACTTT	CASSSSRRDSPLHF
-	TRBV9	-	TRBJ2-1	TGTGCCAGCAGCGTAGAAGGGGTTCGTAACAATGAGCAGTTCTTC	CASSVEGVRNNEQFF
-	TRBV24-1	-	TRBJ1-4	TGTGCCACCAGTGATTCACAGGGCTGGGGTGAAAAACTGTTTTTT	CATSDSQGWGEKLFF
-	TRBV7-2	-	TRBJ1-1	TGTGCCAGCAGCTACGTCGGTGGTGCCAAAGCTTTCTTT	CASSYVGGAKAFF
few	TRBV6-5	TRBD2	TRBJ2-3	TGTGCCAGCAGTTACTCGCCTAGCGGGGGGGCAGATACGCAGTATTTT	CASSYSPSGGADTQYF
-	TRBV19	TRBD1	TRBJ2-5	TGTGCCAGTAGCACAGACAGGGGAAGGGAGACCCAGTACTTC	CASSTDRGRETQYF
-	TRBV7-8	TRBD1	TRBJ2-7	TGTGCCAGCAGCCCCGGACAGGGGCCGTTCGAGCAGTACTTC	CASSPGQGPFEQYF
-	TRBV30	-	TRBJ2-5	TGTGCCTGGAGCAGAATCCAAGAGACCCAGTACTTC	CAWSRIQETQYF